Presented here are 14 T cell receptor beta chains from one specimen sequenced in a study of OX40 agonist ivuxolimab in advanced cancers. Produced via immunoSEQ multiplex PCR; TCRdb's table is partial and in-frame only. The sample lists around 100,000 clones; roughly 90% were seen once. The sequencing here drew on CD4+ or CD8+ T cells sorted from blood, taken in a trial of the OX40 agonist ivuxolimab. These receptor sequences come from an adult with an advanced solid tumor such as melanoma, head and neck, liver or kidney cancer.

The V call is TRBV29-1, the J call TRBJ2-7; perhaps D is TRBD1 or TRBD2 (5 bases each). This CDR3 is built from 15 residues. The V gene lost 1 base and the J gene lost 3 bases, with 16 bases spanning the gap. Germline loops: CDR1 SQVTM, CDR2 ANQGSEA. CDR3 in DNA: TGCAGCGTTGAAGGGAGCGCAGCGGACAACTACGAGCAGTACTTC. As protein: CSVEGSAADNYEQYF.

This clone appeared once. Other nucleotide sequences from this sample produce the same CDR3. The chain has TRBV28 and TRBJ2-7, with unresolved D. Trimming shortened V by 4 bases and J by 3 bases, and 4 bases separated the two germline ends. Germline CDR1 is MDHEN and CDR2 is SYDVKM. This CDR3 is 11 amino acids long. In DNA, the CDR3 is TGTGCCAGCAGTTCGCGCTACGAGCAGTACTTC. Its protein is CASSSRYEQYF.

V usage is TRBV11-2 and J usage is TRBJ2-7, with D possibly being TRBD2 (6 bases). This CDR3 has 15 residues. Deletions cut 5 bases from V and 6 bases from J, with 20 bases between. Germline CDR1 and CDR2: SGHAT and FQNNGV. The CDR3 here is CASSPRRRDAGEQYF. The CDR3 bases are TGTGCCAGCAGCCCCAGGAGGCGGGACGCGGGCGAGCAGTACTTC.

The chain couples TRBV6-5 to TRBJ2-1; 8 nucleotides line up with TRBD2. This CDR3 comprises 16 residues. CDR1 is MNHEY and CDR2 is SVGAGI in the germline V gene. The V gene end was trimmed by 0 bases and the J gene end by 4 bases; junction bases not matched to a gene: 5. The CDR3 loop reads CASSYSLASGYNEQFF. CDR3 nucleotides: TGTGCCAGCAGTTACTCGTTGGCTAGCGGGTACAATGAGCAGTTCTTC.

DNA for the CDR3: TGTGCCAGCAGCGTAGGGAATCCAATGGATGAAAAACTGTTTTTT. Translating gives CASSVGNPMDEKLFF. The rearrangement uses TRBV9 and TRBJ1-4, with D unresolved. The V gene's germline CDR1 is SGDLS and CDR2 YYNGEE. This CDR3 has 15 residues. Trimming took off 0 bases at V and 6 bases at J, with 12 bases between the two ends.

V usage is TRBV7-3 and J usage is TRBJ1-3; no definite D call. Trimming pared 4 bases from V and 0 bases from J, leaving 13 bases between. Germline V lookup: CDR1 SGHTA, CDR2 FQGTGA. There are 16 residues in the CDR3. The CDR3: CASSSGPGSSGNTIYF. The CDR3 bases are TGTGCCAGCAGCTCCGGTCCGGGAAGCTCTGGAAACACCATATATTTT. Based on the CDR3 plus reference TRBV7-3 and TRBJ1-3, the full variable domain is GAGVSQTPSNKVTEKGKYVELRCDPISGHTALYWYRQSLGQGPEFLIYFQGTGAADDSGLPNDRFFAVRPEGSVSTLKIQRTERGDSAVYLCASSSGPGSSGNTIYFGEGSWLTVV.

The chain carries TRBV5-8 and TRBJ1-2; 7 positions agree with TRBD1. The CDR3 spans 18 residues. CDR1 is SGHTS and CDR2 is YDEGEE in the germline V gene. V shed 0 bases, J shed 5 bases, and the junction held 16 bases outside the gene matches. The CDR3 DNA is TGTGCCAGCAGCTTGGCCCTTGGGGCGGGACAGCTACCTTATGGCTACACCTTC. This translates into CASSLALGAGQLPYGYTF.

J is TRBJ2-1 and V is TRBV13; 8 bases map to TRBD2. In germline, CDR1 is PRHDT, CDR2 FYEKMQ (reference sequence). The CDR3 sequence is 17 residues long. V was pared by 2 bases and J by 7 bases, with 13 bases of the junction left unmatched. The CDR3 spells CASSLLIAGHRLNEQFF. CDR3 sequence (DNA): TGTGCCAGCAGCTTACTAATAGCGGGGCATCGGTTGAATGAGCAGTTCTTC.

The chain is built from TRBV19 and TRBJ1-2; 12 positions agree with TRBD1. V was clipped by 5 bases and J by 5 bases; unmatched bases: 9. Germline CDR1 is LNHDA and CDR2 is SQIVND (reference sequence). This CDR3 contains 16 residues. The CDR3 sequence: CASSPWGQGAKYGYTF. Written as DNA, the CDR3 is TGTGCCAGTAGTCCCTGGGGACAGGGGGCGAAATATGGCTACACCTTC.

J is TRBJ2-5 and V is TRBV6-1; TRBD1 is a possible D gene (5 bases). Between the trimmed V and J ends, which lost 2 bases and 1 base, there was a span of 14 bases. Germline CDR1 and CDR2: MNHNS and SASEGT. CDR3 length: 16 residues. CDR3 in amino acids: CASSERAGKGQETQYF. In DNA, the CDR3 is TGTGCCAGCAGTGAACGGGCAGGGAAAGGCCAAGAGACCCAGTACTTC.

This chain joins TRBV5-1 and TRBJ2-4; D gene ambiguous. The CDR3 is 13 amino acids. Trimming stripped 4 bases from V and 5 bases from J, with 10 bases between. Germline-derived CDR1 and CDR2 are SGHRS and YFSETQ. CDR3: CASSLNGENIQYF. The CDR3 DNA reads TGCGCCAGCAGCCTCAACGGTGAAAACATTCAGTACTTC.

V and J are TRBV7-8 and TRBJ1-5, with TRBD1 matching over 8 bases. V lost 4 bases to trimming and J lost 4 bases; unmatched junction nucleotides: 6. Germline CDR1 and CDR2: SGHVS and FQNEAQ. The CDR3 contains 15 residues. Here the CDR3 reads CASSSDRAPNQPQHF. As DNA, the CDR3 is TGTGCCAGCAGCTCGGACAGGGCACCAAATCAGCCCCAGCATTTT.

The CDR3 protein is CASSVVVDRDPSGANVLTF. In DNA form, the CDR3 reads TGTGCCAGTAGTGTCGTGGTGGACAGGGACCCCTCTGGGGCCAACGTCCTGACTTTC. The V and J genes are TRBV19 and TRBJ2-6; 8 bases align to TRBD1. The CDR3 is 19 residues long. The trim removed 5 bases at V and 0 bases at J, leaving 12 bases unmatched. Germline V gene data show CDR1 as LNHDA and CDR2 as SQIVND (reference sequence).

Only a few counts were recorded for this clone. The CDR3 DNA reads TGCGCCAGCAGTGAGGGCGGGGAGCTGTTTTTT. Its protein is CASSEGGELFF. This chain joins TRBV10-1 and TRBJ2-2; D not resolved. The CDR3 extends over 11 amino acids. CDR1 is WNHNN, CDR2 SYGVQD, per germline (reference sequence). The V end lost 2 bases, the J end lost 7 bases, and 2 bases lay between the germline ends.